This entry lists 20 T cell receptor beta chains sequenced from one sample in a study of molecular identifiers for immune sequencing clone quantification. TCRdb passed the PCR reads through MiXCR, listing each CDR3 protein once. The table records 100,000 or so distinct CDR3 sequences, 20% to 25% of them present only once. Sequencing was done on a sample of naive CD8+ T cells from blood, with Jurkat cell RNA spiked in. Indicated subset: FACS-sorted CD8+CD4-CCR7+CD45RA+ naive T cells. The origin of the receptors is a human donor in good health. Some libraries in this study had Jurkat cell RNA spiked in.

Remarks on this clonotype: Since a much larger clone is just one base distant, this may be a read error. The chain couples TRBV6-6 to TRBJ2-2; D is unresolved. V dropped 4 bases and J dropped 6 bases, with 15 bases sitting between them. The CDR3 covers 15 residues. Germline V lookup: CDR1 MNHNY, CDR2 SVGAGI (reference sequence). The CDR3: CASSCSFVIPGELFF. The CDR3 bases are TGTGCCAGCAGTTGCTCTTTTGTAATCCCCGGGGAGCTGTTTTTT.

This chain uses TRBV28 with TRBJ2-1; 7 nucleotides line up with TRBD2. Unmatched junction bases numbered 5, after V lost 5 bases and J lost 7 bases. CDR1 is MDHEN, CDR2 SYDVKM, per germline. CDR3 length equals 13 residues. The CDR3 region is CASSPRGVNEQFF. In DNA, the CDR3 is TGTGCCAGCAGTCCACGGGGGGTAAATGAGCAGTTCTTC.

The chain employs TRBV4-1 and TRBJ2-3; weak D call: TRBD1 (9 bases). CDR1 and CDR2 from the germline V gene are MGHRA and YSYEKL. V lost 8 bases to trimming and J lost 1 base, with 34 bases between them. This CDR3 spans 21 amino acids. The CDR3 sequence is CASLRDRDHRGGVPGTDTQYF. For the CDR3, the DNA is TGCGCCAGCCTCCGGGACAGGGATCATCGGGGGGGGGTCCCTGGCACAGATACGCAGTATTTT.

At least ten counts were recorded for this clonotype. The chain couples TRBV4-3 to TRBJ1-1, with 7 bases fitting TRBD1. This CDR3 has 15 amino acids. The germline CDR1 and CDR2 sequences are LGHNA and YSLEER. With 0 bases clipped from V and 4 bases from J, the junction kept 5 bases outside the gene matches. The CDR3 nucleotides read TGCGCCAGCAGCCAAGATCTGGCAGGGGGCACTGAAGCTTTCTTT. Its translation: CASSQDLAGGTEAFF.

This clonotype was recorded many times. The V and J genes are TRBV27 and TRBJ2-7; weak D call: TRBD1 (6 bases). V was cut by 5 bases and J by 3 bases, with 11 bases left in between. The CDR3 runs to 13 residues. The V gene's germline CDR1 is MNHEY and CDR2 SMNVEV (reference sequence). DNA of the CDR3: TGTGCCAGCAGTCCCGGACAGCGCTACGAGCAGTACTTC. It yields the protein CASSPGQRYEQYF.

A few counts support this clonotype. The V call is TRBV7-8, the J call TRBJ2-3, with 8 positions matching TRBD2. V gave up 4 bases and J gave up 0 bases; unmatched junction bases: 15. Germline-derived CDR1 and CDR2 are SGHVS and FQNEAQ. The CDR3 runs 19 residues. CDR3 in DNA: TGTGCCAGCAGCTCCCCGGGGTATTCGACTAGCGCTAGCACAGATACGCAGTATTTT. Translating it yields CASSSPGYSTSASTDTQYF. The full variable domain, with the rest looked up from reference TRBV7-8 and TRBJ2-3, is GAGVSQSPRYKVAKRGQDVALRCDPISGHVSLFWYQQALGQGPEFLTYFQNEAQLDKSGLPSDRFFAERPEGSVSTLKIQRTQQEDSAVYLCASSSPGYSTSASTDTQYFGPGTRLTVL.

The rearrangement uses TRBV12-3 or TRBV12-4 and TRBJ2-4; D assignment may be TRBD1 or TRBD2 (5 bases each). The ends were cut back, 2 bases at V and 5 bases at J, with 13 bases in the middle. CDR3 length: 15 amino acids. The CDR3 reads CASSLTGQVQNIQYF. Here the CDR3 DNA reads TGTGCCAGCAGTTTAACGGGGCAGGTCCAAAACATTCAGTACTTC.

The chain joins TRBV6-2 or TRBV6-3 to TRBJ2-7; D ambiguous. There are 13 residues in the CDR3. V lost 5 bases and J 3 bases, leaving 11 bases between the germline ends. Germline CDR1 reads MNHEY; CDR2 reads SVGEGT. CDR3 bases: TGTGCCAGCAGTCAACCCCCCCTCTACGAGCAGTACTTC. This sequence encodes CASSQPPLYEQYF.

This clonotype was detected only a few times. V and J are TRBV5-1 and TRBJ1-4; no firm D call. The length of the CDR3 is 15 residues. Deletions cut 1 base from V and 0 bases from J, with 7 bases between. Per germline, CDR1 SGHRS and CDR2 YFSETQ. The CDR3 here is CASSLYTTTNEKLFF. CDR3 bases: TGCGCCAGCAGCTTGTACACGACAACTAATGAAAAACTGTTTTTT.

This clonotype has a count of ten or more. V usage is TRBV2 and J usage is TRBJ2-6; D not resolved. The CDR3 is 13 amino acids. From germline, CDR1 is SNHLY and CDR2 FYNNEI. Trimming left V 8 bases short and J 6 bases short, with 11 bases between. The CDR3 sequence: CASDSAVANVLTF. The CDR3 nucleotides read TGTGCCAGCGACTCGGCCGTGGCCAACGTCCTGACTTTC. Based on the CDR3 plus reference TRBV2 and TRBJ2-6, the full variable domain is EPEVTQTPSHQVTQMGQEVILRCVPISNHLYFYWYRQILGQKVEFLVSFYNNEISEKSEIFDDQFSVERPDGSNFTLKIRSTKLEDSAMYFCASDSAVANVLTFGAGSRLTVL.

The table lists this clonotype with a few counts. The chain couples TRBV7-9 to TRBJ2-3, with TRBD1 matching over 9 bases. The length of the CDR3 is 19 residues. Germline V gene data show CDR1 as SEHNR and CDR2 as FQNEAQ (reference sequence). With 5 bases clipped from V and 0 bases from J, the junction kept 15 bases outside the gene matches. The chain's CDR3 is CASSHTGTGILDSTDTQYF. CDR3 in DNA: TGTGCCAGCAGCCACACCGGGACAGGGATTTTAGATAGCACAGATACGCAGTATTTT. The full variable domain, in which reference TRBV7-9 and TRBJ2-3 provide the parts outside the CDR3, is DTGVSQNPRHKITKRGQNVTFRCDPISEHNRLYWYRQTLGQGPEFLTYFQNEAQLEKSRLLSDRFSAERPKGSFSTLEIQRTEQGDSAMYLCASSHTGTGILDSTDTQYFGPGTRLTVL.

V and J are TRBV4-1 and TRBJ1-5; 10 nucleotides align to TRBD1. The CDR3 covers 15 residues. The V segment lost 3 bases and the J segment 6 bases; nucleotides outside the gene matches: 5. Germline CDR1 reads MGHRA; CDR2 reads YSYEKL. The CDR3 DNA reads as TGCGCCAGCAGCCACGACAGGGGGCAGGCTCAGCCCCAGCATTTT. This codes for CASSHDRGQAQPQHF.

This clonotype was detected many times. This sequence joins TRBV9 and TRBJ2-3; D is possibly TRBD2 (5 bases). Germline lookup yields CDR1 SGDLS and CDR2 YYNGEE. V was cut by 0 bases and J by 6 bases, with 11 bases left in between. The CDR3 is made up of 14 amino acids. This CDR3 reads CASSVGGPPDTQYF. The CDR3 bases are TGTGCCAGCAGCGTAGGAGGGCCCCCGGATACGCAGTATTTT. Based on the CDR3 plus reference TRBV9 and TRBJ2-3, the full variable domain is DSGVTQTPKHLITATGQRVTLRCSPRSGDLSVYWYQQSLDQGLQFLIQYYNGEERAKGNILERFSAQQFPDLHSELNLSSLELGDSALYFCASSVGGPPDTQYFGPGTRLTVL.

This chain links TRBV27 with TRBJ1-5, with unresolved D. The ends were cut back, 4 bases at V and 9 bases at J, with 19 bases in the middle. The CDR3 sequence is 15 residues long. Germline assignment: CDR1 MNHEY and CDR2 SMNVEV (reference sequence). The CDR3 region is CASSSQMEGIGPQHF. The CDR3 DNA follows: TGTGCCAGCAGTTCTCAGATGGAGGGTATTGGGCCCCAGCATTTT.

The table lists this clonotype with many counts. V gene TRBV5-4 combines with J gene TRBJ2-3; 8 bases align to TRBD1. There are 15 residues in the CDR3. V shed 7 bases, J shed 0 bases, and the junction held 7 bases outside the gene matches. Germline assignment: CDR1 SGHNT and CDR2 YYREEE (reference sequence). The CDR3 sequence is CASGWGQVSTDTQYF. The CDR3, as DNA: TGTGCCAGCGGATGGGGACAGGTCAGCACAGATACGCAGTATTTT.

The CDR3 protein is CASSLALSGTGIRYEQYF. The CDR3 DNA is TGTGCCAGCAGCTTAGCATTATCCGGGACAGGGATAAGGTACGAGCAGTACTTC. The V gene is TRBV7-2, the J gene TRBJ2-7; 9 nucleotides agree with TRBD1. Germline assignment: CDR1 SGHTA and CDR2 FQGNSA. V lost 0 bases and J lost 4; bases outside the gene matches: 13. The CDR3 contains 18 residues.

This clonotype was observed many times. The chain joins TRBV7-9 to TRBJ2-7; 9 nucleotides agree with TRBD1. Germline-derived CDR1 and CDR2 are SEHNR and FQNEAQ (reference sequence). This CDR3 contains 15 residues. The junction had 4 bases not matched to a gene; V was cut back by 0 bases and J by 4 bases. The CDR3 sequence is CASSLALGTGYEQYF. The CDR3, as DNA: TGTGCCAGCAGCTTAGCGCTCGGGACAGGGTACGAGCAGTACTTC.

The chain uses TRBV27 and TRBJ2-7; 11 nucleotides align to TRBD2. Germline V gene sequence: CDR1 MNHEY, CDR2 SMNVEV (reference sequence). The CDR3 totals 14 residues. Trimming cost V 5 bases and J 3 bases; bases outside gene matches: 3. DNA of the CDR3: TGTGCCAGCAGTGACCTAGCGGGAGGCTACGAGCAGTACTTC. Translated, it gives CASSDLAGGYEQYF.

The chain recombines TRBV12-5 with TRBJ2-3, with a tentative D call TRBD1 (6 bases). V dropped 0 bases and J dropped 0 bases, with 16 bases sitting between them. This CDR3 spans 18 amino acids. Germline loops: CDR1 LGHNT, CDR2 FRNRAP. CDR3 sequence reads: CASGLVRGIGPSTDTQYF. DNA for the CDR3: TGTGCTAGTGGTTTGGTCAGGGGCATAGGACCTAGCACAGATACGCAGTATTTT.

The table lists this clonotype with many counts. The CDR3 here is CASSQEVQGPNYGYTF. Here the CDR3 DNA reads TGCGCCAGCAGCCAAGAAGTTCAGGGGCCAAACTATGGCTACACCTTC. The J gene is TRBJ1-2, the V gene TRBV4-1; D is perhaps TRBD1 (6 bases). The CDR3 loop spans 16 amino acids. The germline V gene has CDR1 MGHRA and CDR2 YSYEKL. V dropped 0 bases and J dropped 2 bases, with 13 bases sitting between them.